These 3 T cell receptor beta chains came from one sample sequenced in a study of tissue T cells after allogeneic stem cell transplantation. TCRdb's table, derived via immunoSEQ multiplex PCR, lists solely in-frame clones and lacks some. This sample yields roughly 50,000 clones, of which approximately 73% are seen a single time; roughly 0.5% belongs to the top ten. Input material: sorted cells pooled from one or two spleens. The receptors were sampled from a pool of C57BL/6 mice in good health.

This clone was found once. The genes are named according to mouse. The read stops 1 residue short of the end of the CDR3; the missing end is completed from the germline J gene. The chain has TRBV14 and TRBJ2-4; TRBD2 matches at 7 bases. CDR3 length: 15 amino acids. J was trimmed by 0 bases and V by 4 bases; bases with no gene match: 5. Germline CDR1 reads SGHDT; CDR2 reads FRDEAV. Here the CDR3 reads CASSLPGLSQNTLYF. CDR3 DNA, as far as it was read: TGTGCCAGCAGTCTTCCGGGACTGAGTCAAAACACCTTGTAC.

For this clone: Any gene name here is a mouse gene name. The CDR3 extends 1 residue past the end of the read, so its final part is completed from the germline J gene. The chain employs TRBV5 and TRBJ2-4; the match to TRBD2 covers 10 bases. Trimming removed 0 bases from V and 6 bases from J; junction bases left unmatched: 6. Germline lookup yields CDR1 LGHNA and CDR2 YNLKQL (reference sequence). There are 16 residues in the CDR3. The part of the CDR3 DNA that was read is TGTGCCAGCAGCCAAGAGTCTGGGGGGGCGCTTAACACCTTGTAC. This sequence encodes CASSQESGGALNTLY. The CDR3, in full, reads CASSQESGGALNTLYF.

In regard to this clone: Gene names and germline refer to mouse. The read ends 1 residue early relative to the CDR3; the germline J gene fills the gap. V is TRBV4 and J is TRBJ1-1; 8 positions agree with TRBD1. V was clipped by 7 bases and J by 4 bases; unmatched bases: 5. The CDR3 runs 13 residues. CDR1 LGHDT and CDR2 YNNKQL come from the germline V gene (reference sequence). CDR3 DNA (partial): TGTGCCAGCAAGAGACAGGGGACCACAGAAGTCTTC. Amino acid sequence: CASKRQGTTEVF. The entire CDR3 sequence reads CASKRQGTTEVFF.